A selection of T cell receptor beta chains follows, all from one sample in a study of blood T cell repertoires in COVID-19. The protocol was immunoSEQ multiplex PCR, while the TCRdb copy is restricted to in-frame clones and leaves out a portion. The sample lists around 240,000 clones, about 85% seen once, with approximately 0.89% in the top ten. Sequencing used peripheral blood. The origin of the receptors is a man aged 35 to 55 with acute or convalescent COVID-19. The CDR3 runs from the conserved cysteine through the conserved F or W. D genes are given only for firm matches. Clone size, where shown, is once, few, many, or a class for clones that have expanded.

size,D,V,J,DNA,CDR3
NA,TRBD2,TRBV6-5,TRBJ2-1,TGTGCCAGCCGGGGGGGGGACAATGAGCAGTTCTTC,CASRGGDNEQFF
NA,TRBD2,TRBV19,TRBJ2-1,TGTGCCAGTAGTAGCGGGGGGGCCTACAATGAGCAGTTCTTC,CASSSGGAYNEQFF
NA,TRBD2,TRBV3-1/TRBV3-2,TRBJ2-7,TGTGCCAGCAGCCAAGAGGGTAGCGGGGGAGGGCAGTACTTC,CASSQEGSGGGQYF
NA,NA,TRBV2,TRBJ2-1,TGTGCCAGCAGTGAACAGGGGATCGGGAATGAGCAGTTCTTC,CASSEQGIGNEQFF
NA,TRBD2,TRBV19,TRBJ2-1,TGTGCCAGTAGTATTCAGGCTAGCGGATACAATGAGCAGTTCTTC,CASSIQASGYNEQFF
few,TRBD1,TRBV7-8,TRBJ1-1,TGTGCCAGCAGCCCGGGACAGATGAACACTGAAGCTTTCTTT,CASSPGQMNTEAFF
NA,TRBD1,TRBV5-1,TRBJ1-1,TGCGCCAGCAGCGGCGGGACAGGAGGTTTCACTGAAGCTTTCTTT,CASSGGTGGFTEAFF
NA,NA,TRBV19,TRBJ2-2,TGTGCCAGTAACAGGAAAACGAACACCGGGGAGCTGTTTTTT,CASNRKTNTGELFF
NA,NA,TRBV7-2,TRBJ1-1,TGTGCCAGCAGCTTAGATAGGAACACTGAAGCTTTCTTT,CASSLDRNTEAFF
once,TRBD1,TRBV7-2,TRBJ1-4,TGTGCCAGCAGCTTACCGGGACAGCTTGAAAAACTGTTTTTT,CASSLPGQLEKLFF
NA,TRBD1,TRBV7-3,TRBJ1-2,TGTGCCAGCAGCGCGGGACAGTTTAACTATGGCTACACCTTC,CASSAGQFNYGYTF
NA,NA,TRBV29-1,TRBJ2-7,TGCAGCGTTGTGGACGGGACCTACGAGCAGTACTTC,CSVVDGTYEQYF
NA,TRBD2,TRBV4-2,TRBJ2-4,TGTGCCAGCAGCCTGACTAGCGGGGGGGGCAAAAACATTCAGTACTTC,CASSLTSGGGKNIQYF
NA,NA,TRBV25-1,TRBJ1-2,TGTGCCAGCAGTGAACGAGGAGCGGCGGGGGCTAACTATGGCTACACCTTC,CASSERGAAGANYGYTF
NA,NA,TRBV5-1,TRBJ2-7,TGCGCCAGCAGCTTGGCCCTAGGCAGGGATACCTACGAGCAGTACTTC,CASSLALGRDTYEQYF
NA,NA,TRBV28,TRBJ2-2,TGTGCCAGCAGTTCTTCAGGGGTCCCAAACACCGGGGAGCTGTTTTTT,CASSSSGVPNTGELFF
NA,NA,TRBV15,TRBJ1-1,TGTGCCACCAGCCAAACCCACCCAGGGCACACTGAAGCTTTCTTT,CATSQTHPGHTEAFF
NA,NA,TRBV7-2,TRBJ2-1,TGTGCCAGCAGCTTAGGGGGGGTTTACAATGAGCAGTTCTTC,CASSLGGVYNEQFF
NA,TRBD1,TRBV19,TRBJ2-1,TGTGCCAGTAGTATATACAGGGGAGATGAGCAGTTCTTC,CASSIYRGDEQFF
NA,TRBD1,TRBV5-1,TRBJ1-1,TGCGCCAGCAGCTGGGGACAGATGAACACTGAAGCTTTCTTT,CASSWGQMNTEAFF
NA,TRBD1,TRBV28,TRBJ1-1,TGTGCCAGCAGGGGGACAGGGAGGACTGAAGCTTTCTTT,CASRGTGRTEAFF
NA,NA,TRBV2,TRBJ2-4,TGTGCCAGCAGTGATTCTAACAAAAACATTCAGTACTTC,CASSDSNKNIQYF
NA,NA,TRBV9,TRBJ2-7,TGTGCCAGCAGCGCCCGAAGGGGGGGACTGGCCTACGAGCAGTACTTC,CASSARRGGLAYEQYF
NA,TRBD1,TRBV7-2,TRBJ1-5,TGTGCCAGCAGCGAGGGACAGGGTTCTCAGCCCCAGCATTTT,CASSEGQGSQPQHF
NA,NA,TRBV4-3,TRBJ2-6,TGCGCCAGCAGCCAATTCCACCCGGAGGGGGCCGGGGCCAACGTCCTGACTTTC,CASSQFHPEGAGANVLTF
once,NA,TRBV28,TRBJ1-2,TGTGCCAGCAGTTTCCGGCAGGTCTATGGCTACACCTTC,CASSFRQVYGYTF
NA,TRBD1,TRBV19,TRBJ2-7,TGTGCCAGTAGTATTCGGACAGGTGGTCCCTACGAGCAGTACTTC,CASSIRTGGPYEQYF
NA,TRBD1,TRBV7-7,TRBJ1-1,TGTGCCAGCAGAAATGGGACAGAAACTTACACTGAAGCTTTCTTT,CASRNGTETYTEAFF
NA,NA,TRBV24-1,TRBJ1-1,TGTGCCACCAGTGCGTCAGGGCGATTGAACACTGAAGCTTTCTTT,CATSASGRLNTEAFF
NA,NA,TRBV19,TRBJ2-1,TGTGCCAGCGGGTGGAATGAGCAGTTCTTC,CASGWNEQFF
NA,NA,TRBV6-5,TRBJ1-2,TGTGCCAGCATGCGAGAAGCTAACTATGGCTACACCTTC,CASMREANYGYTF
NA,NA,TRBV9,TRBJ2-5,TGTGCCAGCAGCGTAGCTATGTCGGGGGAAGAGACCCAGTACTTC,CASSVAMSGEETQYF
once,NA,TRBV10-3,TRBJ1-1,TGTGCCATCAGCTCTATGAACACTGAAGCTTTCTTT,CAISSMNTEAFF
NA,NA,TRBV19,TRBJ2-4,TGTGCCAGTAGTGGTGAAGGGAGGTTAGCCAAAAACATTCAGTACTTC,CASSGEGRLAKNIQYF
NA,NA,TRBV30,TRBJ1-5,TGTGCCTGGAGTACCTCGGGACAAAGGCAGCCCCAGCATTTT,CAWSTSGQRQPQHF
NA,TRBD1,TRBV7-8,TRBJ1-2,TGTGCCAGCAGCCCCGGGGACAGTATCAACTATGGCTACACCTTC,CASSPGDSINYGYTF
NA,NA,TRBV24-1,TRBJ2-6,TGTGCCACCAGTGGGAGGGGTGGTGGGGCCAACGTCCTGACTTTC,CATSGRGGGANVLTF
NA,NA,TRBV3-1/TRBV3-2,TRBJ2-3,TGTGCCAGCAGCCAAAGGGGCGACACAGATACGCAGTATTTT,CASSQRGDTDTQYF
NA,NA,TRBV5-3,TRBJ2-3,TGTGCCAGAAGCTACAATACTAGGCAAGGCACAGATACGCAGTATTTT,CARSYNTRQGTDTQYF
NA,TRBD2,TRBV18,TRBJ2-1,TGTGCCAGCTCACCAAGTCTTGGACTAGCACACAGTGAGCAGTTCTTC,CASSPSLGLAHSEQFF
NA,TRBD1,TRBV27,TRBJ1-5,TGTGCCAGCAGTTGGACAGGGGACTATCAGCCCCAGCATTTT,CASSWTGDYQPQHF
NA,TRBD2,TRBV19,TRBJ2-7,TGTGCCAGTAGTAGCCGGGAGGGCAGTACCTACGAGCAGTACTTC,CASSSREGSTYEQYF
NA,NA,TRBV3-1/TRBV3-2,TRBJ1-1,TGTGCCAGCAGCCAGAGATTTAGTGAAGCTTTCTTT,CASSQRFSEAFF
NA,NA,TRBV6-6,TRBJ1-1,TGTGCCAGCAGTCGTACGGGGGGCCCCCAAGGGAACACTGAAGCTTTCTTT,CASSRTGGPQGNTEAFF
few,NA,TRBV7-2,TRBJ1-6,TGTGCCAGCAGCCCACTAATAGGTTCACCCCTCCACTTT,CASSPLIGSPLHF
NA,NA,TRBV12-3/TRBV12-4,TRBJ1-1,TGTGCCAGCAGTTCTAAGGGGCGGACTGAAGCTTTCTTT,CASSSKGRTEAFF
once,NA,TRBV19,TRBJ2-1,TGTGCCAGTAGTACCCGCATGGGGCCAACCAGTGGTGAGCAGTTCTTC,CASSTRMGPTSGEQFF
once,NA,TRBV2,TRBJ2-7,TGTGCCAGCAGTGGATCCGGGACACCGGGGATCTACGAGCAGTACTTC,CASSGSGTPGIYEQYF
NA,NA,TRBV7-9,TRBJ2-3,TGTGCCAGCAGTGCGTGGGAGTACACAGATACGCAGTATTTT,CASSAWEYTDTQYF
few,NA,TRBV6-5,TRBJ1-6,TGTGCCAGCAGTTCGACAGGACGTAATTCACCCCTCCACTTT,CASSSTGRNSPLHF